Presented here are 7 T cell receptor beta chains from one specimen sequenced in a study of PD-L1 blockade in urothelial cancer (dated 2017 in TCRdb). Preparation of the library involved the immunoSEQ multiplex PCR assay. What TCRdb holds here is the immuneACCESS table cut down to in-frame rearrangements. Part of the clones is not present; checked against another copy, under half of the missing clones reflect an unresolved V gene, and the others are unexplained. The sample contains approximately 72,000 clones, 70% to 90% of them found a single time. 15% of the sample belongs to the ten largest clones. This specimen's time point label, per the study, means: pretreatment peripheral blood. Sequenced material: PBMCs, taken around atezolizumab (anti-PD-L1) treatment. Source of these receptors: a man aged 55 to 70 with urothelial cancer.

A single count supports this clone. The chain uses TRBV2 and TRBJ2-7; D may be TRBD1 (6 bases). Trimming removed 9 bases at V and 1 base at J, with 10 bases between. Germline-derived CDR1 and CDR2 are SNHLY and FYNNEI. The CDR3 extends over 12 amino acids. The CDR3 spells CASRQVSYEQYF. In nucleotides, the CDR3 is TGTGCCAGTAGACAGGTTTCCTACGAGCAGTACTTC.

V gene TRBV19 combines with J gene TRBJ2-2, with D hard to call. The germline gives CDR1 LNHDA, CDR2 SQIVND (reference sequence). CDR3 length: 14 residues. DNA for the CDR3: TGTGCTAGTGAGGTCCCCCTCGACACCGGGGAGCTGTTTTTT. It specifies CASEVPLDTGELFF.

This clone showed up just once. CDR3 sequence: CASSLNPGGYEQYF. The CDR3 DNA reads as TGTGCCAGCAGCCTTAATCCAGGGGGGTACGAGCAGTACTTC. The chain links TRBV7-3 to TRBJ2-7; D possibly corresponds to TRBD1 (7 bases). V lost 5 bases to trimming and J lost 4 bases, with 15 bases between them. Germline V lookup: CDR1 SGHTA, CDR2 FQGTGA. The CDR3 has 14 residues.

The chain employs TRBV21-1 and TRBJ2-7; the tabulated D call, TRBD1, remains unverified against the DNA. TRBV21-1 is noted as a pseudogene. This CDR3 has 13 residues. The CDR3 loop is CASSKALRSEQYF. DNA of the CDR3: TGTGCCAGCAGCAAAGCGCTCAGGTCCGAGCAGTACTTC.

The rearrangement joins TRBV6-1 to TRBJ1-5; TRBD1 might be the D (5 bases). The V end was cut by 3 bases, the J end by 0 bases, with 21 bases between. Germline V gene lookup returns CDR1 MNHNS and CDR2 SASEGT. The CDR3 runs to 19 residues. DNA of the CDR3: TGTGCCAGCAGTGACTTAGTGGCAGGGAAAAGGTATAGCAATCAGCCCCAGCATTTT. Translation: CASSDLVAGKRYSNQPQHF.

This rearrangement joins TRBV28 to TRBJ1-5; D ambiguous. CDR3 size: 13 residues. Trimming removed 7 bases at V and 3 bases at J, with 10 bases between. Germline-derived CDR1 and CDR2 are MDHEN and SYDVKM. CDR3: CASNRGFNQPQHF. Written as DNA, the CDR3 is TGTGCCAGCAATAGAGGATTCAATCAGCCCCAGCATTTT.

This clone was seen more than once but under ten times. V is TRBV27 and J is TRBJ1-2; 7 positions agree with TRBD1. Germline V gene data show CDR1 as MNHEY and CDR2 as SMNVEV (reference sequence). The CDR3 has 15 amino acids. V shed 4 bases and J 9 bases; nucleotides not matched to a gene: 14. The CDR3 DNA follows: TGTGCCAGCAGTTCCCCGGCAGGGGGAAGCGCTAGCTACACCTTC. It specifies CASSSPAGGSASYTF.